What follows are 25 T cell receptor beta chains derived from one specimen sequenced in a study of cytomegalovirus exposure and HLA in healthy donors. PCR amplification relied on 60 Vbeta primers (plus 13 Jbeta primers). Some clones are missing from TCRdb's copy, which holds only in-frame ones; the method was immunoSEQ multiplex PCR. The data contain about 180,000 clones, approximately 80% of them seen just once; the ten biggest clones take up roughly 5.2%. Sample: PBMCs. Receptors originate from a young woman in good health and CMV-seropositive.

This clone has a single count. This chain connects TRBV2 to TRBJ1-2; D remains unclear. The germline V gene has CDR1 SNHLY and CDR2 FYNNEI. The CDR3 is 11 residues long. The V end lost 2 bases, the J end lost 5 bases, and 3 bases lay between the germline ends. The CDR3 loop reads CASSELYGYTF. CDR3 sequence (DNA): TGTGCCAGCAGTGAATTATATGGCTACACCTTC. Looking up the rest from reference TRBV2 and TRBJ1-2 gives the full variable domain: EPEVTQTPSHQVTQMGQEVILRCVPISNHLYFYWYRQILGQKVEFLVSFYNNEISEKSEIFDDQFSVERPDGSNFTLKIRSTKLEDSAMYFCASSELYGYTFGSGTRLTVV.

The chain joins TRBV19 to TRBJ1-2; a possible D gene is TRBD1 (6 bases). In germline, CDR1 is LNHDA, CDR2 SQIVND (reference sequence). The CDR3 consists of 16 residues. V lost 6 bases to trimming and J lost 2 bases, with 19 bases between them. CDR3 DNA: TGTGCCAGTAGCCAACGGGGGGCGACGGGAAACTATGGCTACACCTTC. As protein: CASSQRGATGNYGYTF.

This sequence joins TRBV7-2 and TRBJ1-2; D not certain. CDR3 length equals 14 residues. The V gene's germline CDR1 is SGHTA and CDR2 FQGNSA. V shed 1 base and J shed 4 bases, with 10 bases lying between them. The CDR3 sequence: CASSLEVNSYGYTF. CDR3 DNA sequence: TGTGCCAGCAGCTTAGAAGTAAACAGCTATGGCTACACCTTC.

The chain employs TRBV19 and TRBJ1-1, with D unresolved. CDR1 LNHDA and CDR2 SQIVND come from the germline V gene (reference sequence). This CDR3 is 14 amino acids long. Between the trimmed V and J ends, which lost 7 bases and 0 bases, there was a span of 12 bases. The CDR3 is CASTLRGLNTEAFF. DNA for the CDR3: TGTGCCAGTACCCTTCGCGGGCTGAACACTGAAGCTTTCTTT.

This clone is a singleton in its sample. Other DNA sequences in this sample translate to the same CDR3. J is TRBJ2-1 and V is TRBV10-3, with 7 positions matching TRBD1. Germline CDR1 and CDR2: ENHRY and SYGVKD. This CDR3 region has 12 residues. With 5 bases clipped from V and 8 bases from J, the junction kept 3 bases outside the gene matches. This CDR3 is CAISYQGDEQFF. In DNA, the CDR3 is TGTGCCATCAGTTACCAGGGGGATGAGCAGTTCTTC.

The chain is built from TRBV1 and TRBJ2-7; the table's D gene call, TRBD2, was not cross checked with the DNA. TRBV1 is designated a pseudogene. The CDR3 is 15 residues long. Here the CDR3 reads CTSSRKLEAECEQYF. Here the CDR3 DNA reads TGCACCAGCAGCCGTAAACTGGAGGCGGAGTGCGAGCAGTACTTC.

The rearrangement uses TRBV30 and TRBJ1-2, with D perhaps TRBD1 (5 bases). The CDR3 has 12 amino acids. Trimming cost V 8 bases and J 3 bases, with 13 bases left between them. Germline V gives CDR1 GTSNPN, CDR2 SVGIG (reference sequence). CDR3 protein: CARGGADYGYTF. In DNA form, the CDR3 reads TGTGCCCGGGGTGGGGCAGACTATGGCTACACCTTC.

This clone was seen more than once but under ten times. The rearrangement links TRBV2 to TRBJ2-5; TRBD2 matches at 7 bases. Trimming at V came to 7 bases and at J to 3 bases, leaving 2 bases not matched to a gene. There are 12 residues in the CDR3. CDR1 SNHLY and CDR2 FYNNEI come from the germline V gene. The CDR3 is CASTRGEETQYF. CDR3 DNA sequence: TGTGCCAGCACCCGGGGGGAAGAGACCCAGTACTTC. Based on the CDR3 plus reference TRBV2 and TRBJ2-5, the full variable domain is EPEVTQTPSHQVTQMGQEVILRCVPISNHLYFYWYRQILGQKVEFLVSFYNNEISEKSEIFDDQFSVERPDGSNFTLKIRSTKLEDSAMYFCASTRGEETQYFGPGTRLLVL.

The chain recombines TRBV6-5 with TRBJ1-5; weak D call: TRBD1 (6 bases). Germline V gene data show CDR1 as MNHEY and CDR2 as SVGAGI. The CDR3 contains 15 residues. Trimming took 5 bases from V and 2 from J, leaving 13 bases between them. The CDR3 DNA sequence: TGTGCCAGCAGTCGTACAGCAGGGGGCAATCAGCCCCAGCATTTT. This translates into CASSRTAGGNQPQHF.

This chain uses TRBV29-1 with TRBJ2-3; D is undetermined. V was shortened by 4 bases and J by 2 bases, with 16 bases between the two germline ends. The germline gives CDR1 SQVTM, CDR2 ANQGSEA. The CDR3 covers 15 residues. As DNA, the CDR3 is TGCAGCGTTGGGGCGTTGGGTTCTACCACAGATACGCAGTATTTT. It codes for CSVGALGSTTDTQYF.

The chain uses TRBV5-1 and TRBJ2-3; 7 bases fit TRBD1. The germline V gene encodes CDR1 SGHRS and CDR2 YFSETQ. The CDR3 is 16 residues long. The V and J ends lost 2 bases and 3 bases, in that order; junction bases with no gene match: 9. The chain's CDR3 is CASSLTTGAGTDTQYF. In DNA, the CDR3 is TGCGCCAGCAGCTTAACAACAGGGGCGGGTACAGATACGCAGTATTTT.

The chain has TRBV5-1 and TRBJ1-1; D unresolved. Looked up from germline, CDR1 is SGHRS and CDR2 is YFSETQ. Trimming took 1 base from V and 6 from J, leaving 7 bases between them. CDR3 length: 12 amino acids. In DNA form, the CDR3 reads TGCGCCAGCAGCTTGTTGGGCCCTGAAGCTTTCTTT. Translated, it gives CASSLLGPEAFF.

There are a few counts of this clone. The chain links TRBV7-2 to TRBJ1-3; D is perhaps TRBD1 (6 bases). V was trimmed by 5 bases and J by 9 bases, leaving 17 bases between them. The CDR3 is made up of 14 amino acids. Germline CDR1 SGHTA, CDR2 FQGNSA. This CDR3 is CASSPGTTGGTIYF. The DNA for the CDR3 is TGTGCCAGCAGCCCCGGGACAACTGGGGGCACCATATATTTT.

V and J are TRBV7-8 and TRBJ2-2; no clear D. The CDR3 runs 14 residues. The germline V gene has CDR1 SGHVS and CDR2 FQNEAQ. Deletions cut 1 base from V and 6 bases from J, with 9 bases between. CDR3 region: CASSLGRLSGELFF. The CDR3 DNA follows: TGTGCCAGCAGCTTAGGCCGGTTGTCCGGGGAGCTGTTTTTT. Drawing the rest from reference TRBV7-8 and TRBJ2-2, the complete variable domain is GAGVSQSPRYKVAKRGQDVALRCDPISGHVSLFWYQQALGQGPEFLTYFQNEAQLDKSGLPSDRFFAERPEGSVSTLKIQRTQQEDSAVYLCASSLGRLSGELFFGEGSRLTVL.

The chain has TRBV19 and TRBJ2-5; 12 nucleotides match TRBD1. The CDR3 has 16 amino acids. V lost 5 bases and J lost 5; bases outside the gene matches: 9. Germline CDR1 reads LNHDA; CDR2 reads SQIVND (reference sequence). As DNA, the CDR3 is TGTGCCAGTAGTCTCCCGGGACAGGGGGCAGGGGAGACCCAGTACTTC. Translated: CASSLPGQGAGETQYF.

J is TRBJ1-3 and V is TRBV5-6; D is undetermined. Per the germline V gene, CDR1 is SGHDT and CDR2 is YYEEEE. V shed 0 bases and J shed 4 bases, with 8 bases lying between them. The CDR3 covers 14 residues. The CDR3 coding sequence is TGTGCCAGCAGCTTGGCCTTTCTGGGAAACACCATATATTTT. It encodes CASSLAFLGNTIYF.

This chain connects TRBV6-6 to TRBJ1-1, with D unclear. This CDR3 is built from 13 residues. The germline V and J ends were trimmed by 6 bases and 0 bases, with 8 bases remaining between them. Germline values: CDR1 MNHNY, CDR2 SVGAGI (reference sequence). CDR3 sequence reads: CASSPEVNTEAFF. For the CDR3, the DNA is TGTGCCAGCAGCCCCGAGGTGAACACTGAAGCTTTCTTT.

The chain uses TRBV4-3 and TRBJ2-3, with D hard to call. Germline V gives CDR1 LGHNA, CDR2 YSLEER. The CDR3 is made up of 13 amino acids. Trimming left V 6 bases short and J 2 bases short, with 9 bases between. The CDR3: CASRIRDTDTQYF. The CDR3 bases are TGCGCCAGCAGAATCCGAGACACAGATACGCAGTATTTT.

The chain recombines TRBV4-3 with TRBJ2-1; 7 nucleotides agree with TRBD1. Per germline, CDR1 LGHNA and CDR2 YSLEER. The CDR3 loop spans 17 amino acids. The trim removed 4 bases at V and 7 bases at J, leaving 16 bases unmatched. The DNA of the CDR3 is TGCGCCAGCAGCCGAATCATCGCAGGGGGATTGCAGAATGAGCAGTTCTTC. This translates into CASSRIIAGGLQNEQFF.

This clone turned up a few times. The V and J genes are TRBV18 and TRBJ1-4, with 8 bases that match TRBD1. After removal of 3 bases from V and 6 bases from J, the junction contained 6 bases not matched to a gene. Germline CDR1 reads KGHSH; CDR2 reads LQKENI. CDR3 length: 15 amino acids. The CDR3 spells CASSPDQGADEKLFF. CDR3 sequence (DNA): TGTGCCAGCTCACCTGATCAGGGGGCGGATGAAAAACTGTTTTTT. Supplemented by reference TRBV18 and TRBJ1-4, the full variable domain reads NAGVMQNPRHLVRRRGQEARLRCSPMKGHSHVYWYRQLPEEGLKFMVYLQKENIIDESGMPKERFSAEFPKEGPSILRIQQVVRGDSAAYFCASSPDQGADEKLFFGSGTQLSVL.

The sample holds a few counts of this clone. The CDR3, as DNA: TGTGCCAGCAGCCAAGAACTCCGGCAGGGGCCGCGGGGCTACACCTTC. This sequence encodes CASSQELRQGPRGYTF. This chain joins TRBV4-2 and TRBJ1-2; tentatively, D is TRBD1 (6 bases). The CDR3 length is 16 residues. The V end lost 0 bases, the J end lost 8 bases, and 19 bases lay between the germline ends. CDR1 and CDR2 (germline): LGHNA, YNFKEQ.

The V gene is TRBV30, the J gene TRBJ2-1, with a tentative D call TRBD1 (6 bases). The V end was cut by 2 bases, the J end by 9 bases, with 20 bases between. Germline V gives CDR1 GTSNPN, CDR2 SVGIG (reference sequence). The CDR3 consists of 15 residues. CDR3 coding DNA: TGTGCCTGGAGTCCTCTCGGCCCTACCAGGGGTGAGCAGTTCTTC. This gives the protein CAWSPLGPTRGEQFF.

This chain uses TRBV5-4 with TRBJ2-6; 9 nucleotides match TRBD1. Unmatched junction bases numbered 7, after V lost 4 bases and J lost 2 bases. The CDR3 is made up of 17 amino acids. From germline, CDR1 is SGHNT and CDR2 YYREEE (reference sequence). The chain's CDR3 is CASSPWDRVTGANVLTF. CDR3 in DNA: TGTGCCAGCAGCCCCTGGGACAGGGTAACTGGGGCCAACGTCCTGACTTTC.

The CDR3 here is CAWSLGTGYQPQHF. The CDR3, as DNA: TGTGCCTGGAGTTTGGGGACAGGGTATCAGCCCCAGCATTTT. J is TRBJ1-5 and V is TRBV30; 9 bases map to TRBD1. The germline V gene encodes CDR1 GTSNPN and CDR2 SVGIG (reference sequence). The CDR3 runs 14 residues. The ends lost 2 bases at V and 5 bases at J; junction bases unmatched: 4.

The chain combines TRBV11-2 with TRBJ2-3, with D possibly matching TRBD2 (5 bases). V gave up 7 bases and J gave up 5 bases, with 13 bases separating them. This CDR3 has 13 residues. Germline assignment: CDR1 SGHAT and CDR2 FQNNGV. CDR3 loop: CASIRGSLDTQYF. Written as DNA, the CDR3 is TGTGCCAGCATCCGGGGTAGCTTAGATACGCAGTATTTT.